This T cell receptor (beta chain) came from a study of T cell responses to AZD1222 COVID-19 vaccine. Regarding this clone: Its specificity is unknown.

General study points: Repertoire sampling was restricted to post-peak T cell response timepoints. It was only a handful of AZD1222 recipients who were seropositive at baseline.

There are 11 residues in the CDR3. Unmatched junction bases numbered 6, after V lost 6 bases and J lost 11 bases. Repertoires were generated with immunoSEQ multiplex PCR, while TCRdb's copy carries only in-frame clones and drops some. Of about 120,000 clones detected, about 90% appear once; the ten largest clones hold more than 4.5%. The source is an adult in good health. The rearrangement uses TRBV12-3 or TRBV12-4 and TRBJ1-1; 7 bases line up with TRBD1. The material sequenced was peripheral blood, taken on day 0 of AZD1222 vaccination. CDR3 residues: CASSRGEGAFF. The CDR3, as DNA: TGTGCCAGCAGCAGGGGGGAAGGGGCTTTCTTT.